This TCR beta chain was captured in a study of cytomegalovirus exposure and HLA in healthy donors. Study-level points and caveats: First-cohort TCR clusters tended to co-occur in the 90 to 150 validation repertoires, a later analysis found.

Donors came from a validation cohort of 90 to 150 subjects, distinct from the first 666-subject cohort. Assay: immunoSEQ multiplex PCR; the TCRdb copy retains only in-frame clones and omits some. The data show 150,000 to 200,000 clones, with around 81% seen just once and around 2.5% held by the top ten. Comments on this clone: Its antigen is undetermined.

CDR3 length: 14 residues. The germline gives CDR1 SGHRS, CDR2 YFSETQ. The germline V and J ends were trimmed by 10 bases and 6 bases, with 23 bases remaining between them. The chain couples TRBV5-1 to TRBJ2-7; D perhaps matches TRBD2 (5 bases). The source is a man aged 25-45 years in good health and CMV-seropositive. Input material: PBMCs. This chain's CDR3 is CASAEVVALGEQYF. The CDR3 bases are TGCGCCTCAGCGGAGGTAGTAGCCCTCGGCGAGCAGTACTTC.